One sample yielded the 21 T cell receptor beta chains listed below, sequenced in a study of blood T cell repertoires in COVID-19. Repertoires were generated with immunoSEQ multiplex PCR, while TCRdb's copy carries only in-frame clones and drops some. The table has about 280,000 clones, approximately 86% seen once; the top ten hold about 9.8%. The sequenced material came from peripheral blood. Receptors were obtained from a young man with active or convalescent COVID-19.

This clone turned up a few times. The chain uses TRBV11-2 and TRBJ1-6, with 7 bases matching TRBD1. The CDR3 totals 17 residues. After removal of 4 bases from V and 10 bases from J, the junction contained 16 bases not matched to a gene. The germline V gene has CDR1 SGHAT and CDR2 FQNNGV. The DNA of the CDR3 is TGTGCCAGCAGCTCAACGTCCACGACAGGGTTCGGATCACCCCTCCACTTT. Translation: CASSSTSTTGFGSPLHF.

The chain is built from TRBV27 and TRBJ1-5; D is perhaps TRBD1 (5 bases). This CDR3 is 15 amino acids long. The germline V and J ends were trimmed by 0 bases and 2 bases, with 8 bases remaining between them. The germline V gene has CDR1 MNHEY and CDR2 SMNVEV (reference sequence). The CDR3 nucleotides read TGTGCCAGCAGTTTATCGAAAGGGGGCAATCAGCCCCAGCATTTT. Translating gives CASSLSKGGNQPQHF.

A note on this clone: This specimen includes other DNA sequences encoding the same CDR3. The rearrangement joins TRBV9 to TRBJ2-3; D is perhaps TRBD2 (6 bases). Germline V CDR1 and CDR2: SGDLS, YYNGEE. The CDR3 extends over 13 amino acids. The V and J ends lost 2 bases and 5 bases respectively, with 9 bases between them. The CDR3 here is CASSVDSGDTQYF. CDR3 nucleotides: TGTGCCAGCAGCGTGGATAGCGGAGATACGCAGTATTTT.

The CDR3 region is CASSEAGGGGFYEQYF. The CDR3 bases are TGTGCCAGCAGCGAGGCCGGGGGTGGCGGATTCTACGAGCAGTACTTC. This chain connects TRBV9 to TRBJ2-7, with D tentatively TRBD2 (6 bases). CDR3 length equals 16 residues. Germline V gives CDR1 SGDLS, CDR2 YYNGEE. Trimming took 3 bases from V and 3 from J, leaving 19 bases between them.

CDR3 in amino acids: CASSFSGGYNEQFF. The CDR3 DNA reads TGTGCCAGCAGTTTTAGCGGGGGTTACAATGAGCAGTTCTTC. The chain couples TRBV27 to TRBJ2-1, with 9 positions matching TRBD2. The CDR3 has 14 residues. V lost 3 bases to trimming and J lost 4 bases; unmatched junction nucleotides: 1. The germline gives CDR1 MNHEY, CDR2 SMNVEV (reference sequence).

The V call is TRBV28, the J call TRBJ1-2, with 7 bases aligning to TRBD1. V was pared by 5 bases and J by 6 bases, with 6 bases of the junction left unmatched. The germline CDR1 and CDR2 sequences are MDHEN and SYDVKM. The CDR3 sequence is 13 residues long. CDR3 amino acids: CASSLPTGDGYTF. The CDR3 coding sequence is TGTGCCAGCAGTCTACCTACAGGGGATGGCTACACCTTC.

This chain joins TRBV19 and TRBJ2-7; D may be TRBD1 (5 bases). V lost 4 bases and J lost 5, with 15 bases in between. The CDR3 sequence is 14 residues long. Per germline, CDR1 LNHDA and CDR2 SQIVND (reference sequence). The CDR3 DNA follows: TGTGCCAGTAGTACAGGGATTATGAAGCACGAGCAGTACTTC. Its protein is CASSTGIMKHEQYF.

The genes are TRBV7-2 and TRBJ1-2; D is uncertain. The CDR3 has 12 residues. V lost 2 bases, J lost 5 bases, and 6 bases lay in between. Germline CDR1 is SGHTA and CDR2 is FQGNSA. DNA for the CDR3: TGTGCCAGCAGCTTACTTCGGTATGGCTACACCTTC. Its protein product is CASSLLRYGYTF.

The chain couples TRBV5-1 to TRBJ2-7; 9 bases are shared with TRBD1. Looked up from germline, CDR1 is SGHRS and CDR2 is YFSETQ. The length of the CDR3 is 15 residues. J lost 3 bases, V lost 0 bases, and 4 bases had no gene match. CDR3 sequence reads: CASSLDPGQGYEQYF. DNA for the CDR3: TGCGCCAGCAGCTTGGACCCGGGACAGGGCTACGAGCAGTACTTC.

The CDR3 DNA reads as TGTGCCACCAGTGATTTAGAGAGGATGGAGGACACTGAAGCTTTCTTT. This codes for CATSDLERMEDTEAFF. The chain recombines TRBV24-1 with TRBJ1-1; no firm D call. The germline V gene has CDR1 KGHDR and CDR2 SFDVKD. This CDR3 has 16 residues. Trimming pared 1 base from V and 3 bases from J, leaving 14 bases between.

The chain uses TRBV2 and TRBJ1-2; D is ambiguous. V dropped 8 bases and J dropped 3 bases, with 13 bases sitting between them. The CDR3 spans 13 residues. Germline V gives CDR1 SNHLY, CDR2 FYNNEI. The DNA of the CDR3 is TGTGCCAGCTCCGGCAGAAGCGACTATGGCTACACCTTC. Translated, it gives CASSGRSDYGYTF.

The J gene is TRBJ2-5, the V gene TRBV6-5; D ambiguous. The CDR3 totals 11 residues. Trimming left V 7 bases short and J 5 bases short, with 8 bases between. Germline lookup yields CDR1 MNHEY and CDR2 SVGAGI. CDR3 DNA sequence: TGTGCCAGCACCTCCGGGGAGACCCAGTACTTC. Its translation: CASTSGETQYF.

This clone was seen more than once but under ten times. The genes are TRBV4-1 and TRBJ2-5; 15 bases are shared with TRBD2. This CDR3 has 22 residues. J gave up 2 bases and V 4 bases, and 20 bases lay outside the gene matches. Germline V CDR1 and CDR2: MGHRA, YSYEKL. CDR3 bases: TGCGCCAGCAGCCCGATTGTAGGACTAGCGGGGGGGTATGGATCCGCACAAGAGACCCAGTACTTC. It encodes CASSPIVGLAGGYGSAQETQYF.

The CDR3 nucleotides are TGTGCCAGCAGTTACGGACAGATGAGTTCACCCCTCCACTTT. The encoded protein is CASSYGQMSSPLHF. The V and J genes are TRBV7-9 and TRBJ1-6; D possibly corresponds to TRBD1 (6 bases). The germline CDR1 and CDR2 sequences are SEHNR and FQNEAQ (reference sequence). With 6 bases removed from V and 9 bases from J, the gap between germline ends came to 15 bases. CDR3 length: 14 residues.

V usage is TRBV4-1 and J usage is TRBJ2-3; TRBD2 agrees at 12 bases. J lost 6 bases, V lost 4 bases, and 5 bases had no gene match. CDR1 and CDR2 (germline): MGHRA, YSYEKL. This CDR3 has 15 amino acids. Here the CDR3 reads CASSPRLAGDDTQYF. The CDR3 nucleotides are TGCGCCAGCAGCCCTCGACTAGCGGGGGATGATACGCAGTATTTT.

This rearrangement joins TRBV4-1 to TRBJ2-2, with D possibly matching TRBD2 (7 bases). Germline CDR1 MGHRA, CDR2 YSYEKL. This CDR3 has 18 amino acids. Trimming removed 1 base at V and 4 bases at J, with 19 bases between. The CDR3 spells CASSQAGRGGGGTGELFF. Here the CDR3 DNA reads TGCGCCAGCAGCCAAGCAGGGCGCGGGGGCGGGGGCACCGGGGAGCTGTTTTTT.

This chain connects TRBV5-1 to TRBJ1-2, with D possibly TRBD1 on 5 matching bases. Per the germline V gene, CDR1 is SGHRS and CDR2 is YFSETQ. CDR3 length: 14 amino acids. V lost 1 base and J 4 bases, leaving 11 bases between the germline ends. The CDR3, as DNA: TGCGCCAGCAGCTTGACGGGAGGGGTCTATGGCTACACCTTC. Encoded protein: CASSLTGGVYGYTF.

This chain links TRBV7-3 with TRBJ1-2; D is undetermined. The ends were cut back, 6 bases at V and 0 bases at J, with 14 bases in the middle. The CDR3 spans 15 residues. Per germline, CDR1 SGHTA and CDR2 FQGTGA. Here the CDR3 reads CASRSGSKANYGYTF. The CDR3 DNA reads as TGTGCCAGCAGATCCGGGAGTAAAGCTAACTATGGCTACACCTTC. Variable domain in full (rest from reference TRBV7-3 and TRBJ1-2): GAGVSQTPSNKVTEKGKYVELRCDPISGHTALYWYRQSLGQGPEFLIYFQGTGAADDSGLPNDRFFAVRPEGSVSTLKIQRTERGDSAVYLCASRSGSKANYGYTFGSGTRLTVV.

J is TRBJ2-7 and V is TRBV7-9; 7 positions match TRBD1. After removal of 4 bases from V and 7 bases from J, the junction contained 13 bases not matched to a gene. Germline-derived CDR1 and CDR2 are SEHNR and FQNEAQ (reference sequence). The CDR3 loop spans 15 amino acids. CDR3 residues: CASSYPGQPRREQYF. CDR3 DNA sequence: TGTGCCAGCAGCTATCCGGGACAGCCAAGGAGGGAGCAGTACTTC.

The rearrangement uses TRBV5-6 and TRBJ2-5; the D gene is possibly TRBD1 (5 bases). The V and J ends lost 0 bases and 7 bases respectively, with 13 bases between them. The V gene's germline CDR1 is SGHDT and CDR2 YYEEEE. This CDR3 contains 14 residues. The CDR3 DNA reads TGTGCCAGCAGCTTGGAATTCAGGGCGCCGACCCAGTACTTC. It translates to CASSLEFRAPTQYF.

The V and J genes are TRBV5-1 and TRBJ2-3; unclear D gene. The CDR3 length is 12 residues. Trimming pared 4 bases from V and 5 bases from J, leaving 8 bases between. CDR1 is SGHRS, CDR2 YFSETQ, per germline. The CDR3: CASSDTQDTQYF. CDR3 nucleotide sequence: TGCGCCAGCAGCGATACACAAGATACGCAGTATTTT. Complete variable domain (other parts from reference TRBV5-1 and TRBJ2-3): KAGVTQTPRYLIKTRGQQVTLSCSPISGHRSVSWYQQTPGQGLQFLFEYFSETQRNKGNFPGRFSGRQFSNSRSEMNVSTLELGDSALYLCASSDTQDTQYFGPGTRLTVL.